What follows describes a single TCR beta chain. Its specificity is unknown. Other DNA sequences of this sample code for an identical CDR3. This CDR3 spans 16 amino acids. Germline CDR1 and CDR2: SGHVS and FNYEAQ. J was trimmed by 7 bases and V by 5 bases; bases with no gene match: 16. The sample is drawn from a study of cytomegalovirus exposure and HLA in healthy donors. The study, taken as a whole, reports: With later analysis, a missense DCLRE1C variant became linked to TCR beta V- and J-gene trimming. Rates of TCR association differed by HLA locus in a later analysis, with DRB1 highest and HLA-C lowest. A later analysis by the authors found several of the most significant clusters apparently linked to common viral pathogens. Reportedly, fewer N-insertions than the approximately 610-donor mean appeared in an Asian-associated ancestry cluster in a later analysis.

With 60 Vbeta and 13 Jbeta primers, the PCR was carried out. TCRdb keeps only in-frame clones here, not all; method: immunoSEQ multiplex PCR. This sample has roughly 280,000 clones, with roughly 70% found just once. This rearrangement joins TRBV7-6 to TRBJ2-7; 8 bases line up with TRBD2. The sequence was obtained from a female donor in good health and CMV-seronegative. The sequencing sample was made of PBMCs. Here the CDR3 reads CASSRTSAGGGNEQYF. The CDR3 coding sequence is TGTGCCAGCAGCCGGACGTCGGCGGGAGGCGGAAATGAGCAGTACTTC.